Following are 27 T cell receptor beta chains from one sample sequenced in a study of blood T cell repertoires in COVID-19. Only in-frame clones appear in the TCRdb table, and some are missing; sequencing was by immunoSEQ multiplex PCR. The data contain approximately 440,000 clones, about nine tenths of them singletons. Specimen: PBMCs or T cells enriched from blood (not recorded which). These receptors came from a woman aged 18-29 years who had recovered from COVID-19.

The chain links TRBV29-1 to TRBJ2-7, with a possible D match to TRBD2 (7 bases). The CDR3 extends over 16 amino acids. Trimming left V 7 bases short and J 1 base short, with 23 bases between. Looked up from germline, CDR1 is SQVTM and CDR2 is ANQGSEA. The CDR3 nucleotides read TGCAGCGCCGAGGGGGGGTTGGCAGGGACGTCCTACGAGCAGTACTTC. This gives the protein CSAEGGLAGTSYEQYF.

V and J are TRBV7-9 and TRBJ1-6; tentatively, D is TRBD1 (5 bases). CDR1 and CDR2 (germline): SEHNR, FQNEAQ (reference sequence). The CDR3 consists of 13 residues. Between the trimmed V and J ends, which lost 5 bases and 6 bases, there was a span of 8 bases. As DNA, the CDR3 is TGTGCCAGCAGCCGGGGGACTAATTCACCCCTCCACTTT. It yields the protein CASSRGTNSPLHF.

The V call is TRBV27, the J call TRBJ1-4; a possible D gene is TRBD1 (6 bases). This CDR3 has 18 residues. V was trimmed by 1 base and J by 3 bases, leaving 18 bases between them. Germline CDR1 MNHEY, CDR2 SMNVEV (reference sequence). CDR3 in amino acids: CASSLWGQPTEANEKLFF. The CDR3 DNA reads TGTGCCAGCAGTTTATGGGGGCAGCCCACGGAGGCTAATGAAAAACTGTTTTTT.

The rearrangement links TRBV18 to TRBJ2-6, with D possibly matching TRBD1 (5 bases). CDR3 size: 16 residues. In germline, CDR1 is KGHSH, CDR2 LQKENI. Trimming removed 3 bases at V and 4 bases at J, with 13 bases between. The CDR3 coding sequence is TGTGCCAGCTCACCCCCAGGGCCCCCCGGGGCCAACGTCCTGACTTTC. It is translated as CASSPPGPPGANVLTF.

J is TRBJ1-6 and V is TRBV15, with D hard to call. The germline V and J ends were trimmed by 0 bases and 7 bases, with 7 bases remaining between them. The CDR3 loop spans 14 amino acids. From germline, CDR1 is LNHNV and CDR2 YYDKDF (reference sequence). CDR3 loop: CATSRESQNSPLHF. The CDR3, as DNA: TGTGCCACCAGCAGAGAGTCCCAAAATTCACCCCTCCACTTT.

The CDR3 coding sequence is TGTGCCAGCAGCCCCTTACTAGCGGGGGGGCCCGAGCAGTACTTC. It yields the protein CASSPLLAGGPEQYF. The rearrangement joins TRBV27 to TRBJ2-7; 13 nucleotides agree with TRBD2. Germline loops: CDR1 MNHEY, CDR2 SMNVEV (reference sequence). V lost 6 bases, J lost 6 bases, and 8 bases stayed unmatched. The length of the CDR3 is 15 residues.

The chain uses TRBV2 and TRBJ1-5; D call uncertain. Trimming shortened V by 4 bases and J by 4 bases, and 8 bases separated the two germline ends. In germline, CDR1 is SNHLY, CDR2 FYNNEI. There are 13 residues in the CDR3. CDR3 coding DNA: TGTGCCAGCAGTGGCGGCAGTAATCAGCCCCAGCATTTT. It codes for CASSGGSNQPQHF.

CDR3 amino acids: CASSRGLGTGVGNEQFF. The DNA of the CDR3 is TGCGCCAGCAGCCGCGGCCTGGGGACAGGGGTGGGAAATGAGCAGTTCTTC. This chain connects TRBV4-1 to TRBJ2-1, with TRBD1 identical over 10 bases. Germline V gene sequence: CDR1 MGHRA, CDR2 YSYEKL. The CDR3 runs to 17 residues. The V segment lost 4 bases and the J segment 7 bases; nucleotides outside the gene matches: 13.

V and J are TRBV5-1 and TRBJ1-3; D is perhaps TRBD1 (5 bases). Trimming took 0 bases from V and 8 from J, leaving 12 bases between them. Germline CDR1 and CDR2: SGHRS and YFSETQ. The CDR3 covers 14 residues. The CDR3 DNA reads as TGCGCCAGCAGCTTGGCCTCAGGGATGGACACCATATATTTT. As protein: CASSLASGMDTIYF.

This chain joins TRBV7-9 and TRBJ1-4, with 7 nucleotides matching TRBD1. Trimming removed 8 bases from V and 7 bases from J; junction bases left unmatched: 10. The CDR3 covers 14 residues. Germline CDR1 SEHNR, CDR2 FQNEAQ (reference sequence). In nucleotides, the CDR3 is TGTGCCAGCGGCCCACAGGGGCGAGCTGAAAAACTGTTTTTT. Its translation: CASGPQGRAEKLFF.

The chain carries TRBV7-3 and TRBJ1-2, with D possibly TRBD1 on 5 matching bases. Trimming shortened V by 2 bases and J by 14 bases, and 15 bases separated the two germline ends. Germline loops: CDR1 SGHTA, CDR2 FQGTGA. This CDR3 contains 12 residues. Written as DNA, the CDR3 is TGTGCCAGCAGCTTAGAACAGGCCCCGGTTACCTTC. This translates into CASSLEQAPVTF.

This chain uses TRBV5-7 with TRBJ1-2; TRBD1 matches at 7 bases. TRBV5-7 is marked as an open reading frame, function uncertain. The length of the CDR3 is 14 residues. J lost 4 bases, V lost 2 bases, and 5 bases had no gene match. The CDR3 nucleotides read TGTGCCAGCAGCTTAGGGGGCGTCGGCTATGGCTACACCTTC. Its translation: CASSLGGVGYGYTF.

V and J are TRBV5-6 and TRBJ1-2; 7 bases map to TRBD1. V shed 1 base and J 6 bases; nucleotides not matched to a gene: 0. The CDR3 covers 12 residues. Germline assignment: CDR1 SGHDT and CDR2 YYEEEE. Here the CDR3 DNA reads TGTGCCAGCAGCTTGCAGGGGGATGGCTACACCTTC. Its protein is CASSLQGDGYTF.

This clone showed up just a few times. The V call is TRBV12-3 or TRBV12-4, the J call TRBJ1-2; maybe TRBD1 (5 bases). This CDR3 comprises 12 residues. The V gene lost 6 bases and the J gene lost 1 base, with 6 bases spanning the gap. The CDR3 spells CASSQGNYGYTF. The CDR3 DNA follows: TGTGCCAGCAGCCAGGGTAACTATGGCTACACCTTC.

This clone was seen a few times. V gene TRBV6-5 combines with J gene TRBJ1-2; weak D call: TRBD1 (5 bases). Trimming stripped 5 bases from V and 8 bases from J, with 18 bases between. Germline-derived CDR1 and CDR2 are MNHEY and SVGAGI. This CDR3 contains 14 residues. For the CDR3, the DNA is TGTGCCAGCAGTCCCTTCCGGGACTTGTCAGGCTACACCTTC. Protein product: CASSPFRDLSGYTF.

This clone was recorded once. This specimen includes other DNA sequences encoding the same CDR3. The J gene is TRBJ1-2, the V gene TRBV29-1; D perhaps matches TRBD1 (6 bases). Trimming removed 7 bases at V and 2 bases at J, with 11 bases between. Germline lookup yields CDR1 SQVTM and CDR2 ANQGSEA. The CDR3 loop spans 12 amino acids. DNA for the CDR3: TGCAGCGGCCTAACAGGGAACTATGGCTACACCTTC. Translated: CSGLTGNYGYTF. The full variable domain, with the rest looked up from reference TRBV29-1 and TRBJ1-2, is SAVISQKPSRDICQRGTSLTIQCQVDSQVTMMFWYRQQPGQSLTLIATANQGSEATYESGFVIDKFPISRPNLTFSTLTVSNMSPEDSSIYLCSGLTGNYGYTFGSGTRLTVV.

The CDR3 reads CASSESKLGQGAGQPQHF. DNA of the CDR3: TGCGCCAGCAGTGAGTCGAAACTGGGACAGGGGGCCGGACAGCCCCAGCATTTT. This chain connects TRBV10-1 to TRBJ1-5; TRBD1 matches 12 bases. The V gene's germline CDR1 is WNHNN and CDR2 SYGVQD (reference sequence). V lost 0 bases to trimming and J lost 7 bases; unmatched junction nucleotides: 10. The CDR3 is made up of 18 amino acids.

V gene TRBV28 combines with J gene TRBJ1-5; weak D call: TRBD1 (6 bases). The germline V gene has CDR1 MDHEN and CDR2 SYDVKM. The CDR3 has 17 amino acids. V was pared by 6 bases and J by 3 bases, with 21 bases between. Written as DNA, the CDR3 is TGTGCCAGCAGCCGTTACCAATGGGGGCGAACCAATCAGCCCCAGCATTTT. Protein: CASSRYQWGRTNQPQHF.

The chain has TRBV5-1 and TRBJ2-7, with TRBD1 identical over 9 bases. V lost 4 bases, J lost 5 bases, and 7 bases stayed unmatched. The CDR3 has 14 amino acids. Germline V gives CDR1 SGHRS, CDR2 YFSETQ. The CDR3 is CASSPGTGKDEQYF. CDR3 bases: TGCGCCAGCAGCCCCGGGACAGGGAAGGACGAGCAGTACTTC.

The gene calls are TRBV27 and TRBJ2-3; 7 bases line up with TRBD2. This CDR3 region has 19 residues. The germline gives CDR1 MNHEY, CDR2 SMNVEV (reference sequence). V gave up 4 bases and J gave up 4 bases; unmatched junction bases: 20. The CDR3 loop is CASSSSPLYRDYGADTQYF. The CDR3 nucleotides are TGTGCCAGCAGTTCCTCACCTCTGTACCGGGACTACGGGGCAGATACGCAGTATTTT.

This chain links TRBV29-1 with TRBJ2-3; tentative D call: TRBD2 (5 bases). Trimming cost V 3 bases and J 1 base, with 11 bases left between them. Germline-derived CDR1 and CDR2 are SQVTM and ANQGSEA. The CDR3 contains 14 residues. CDR3 amino acids: CSVDKAEGTDTQYF. The CDR3 DNA sequence: TGCAGCGTTGATAAAGCGGAGGGCACAGATACGCAGTATTTT.

This chain uses TRBV11-2 with TRBJ2-1; possible D gene TRBD1, 7 bases. Trimming removed 5 bases at V and 8 bases at J, with 13 bases between. Germline V gene data show CDR1 as SGHAT and CDR2 as FQNNGV. CDR3 length equals 13 residues. The CDR3: CASSIGGGDEQFF. The DNA for the CDR3 is TGTGCCAGCAGCATAGGGGGCGGGGATGAGCAGTTCTTC.

The chain has TRBV3-1 (or the pseudogene TRBV3-2) and TRBJ1-4; D gene uncertain. Trimming removed 1 base at V and 8 bases at J, with 17 bases between. Germline CDR1 is LGHDT and CDR2 is YNNKEL (reference sequence). This CDR3 is built from 16 residues. The CDR3 nucleotides are TGTGCCAGCAGCCAAGGCCCGGGGAGCACTGGGGAAAAACTGTTTTTT. Its protein is CASSQGPGSTGEKLFF.

The rearrangement uses TRBV19 and TRBJ2-3; 7 positions match TRBD2. CDR1 is LNHDA and CDR2 is SQIVND in the germline V gene (reference sequence). This CDR3 region has 14 residues. The junction had 4 bases not matched to a gene; V was cut back by 4 bases and J by 3 bases. In nucleotides, the CDR3 is TGTGCCAGTAGTAGGGGGGGTGGAACAGATACGCAGTATTTT. Translated, it gives CASSRGGGTDTQYF.

This clone was observed a handful of times. The J gene is TRBJ1-5, the V gene TRBV6-2 or TRBV6-3, with a tentative D call TRBD1 (6 bases). V was pared by 5 bases and J by 0 bases, with 17 bases between. CDR3 length: 17 residues. Germline V gene lookup returns CDR1 MNHEY and CDR2 SVGEGT. CDR3 loop: CASSRKPYRDSNQPQHF. The CDR3, as DNA: TGTGCCAGCAGTCGCAAACCTTACAGGGATAGCAATCAGCCCCAGCATTTT.

The CDR3 is CAINSRDSYNEQFF. CDR3 sequence (DNA): TGTGCCATCAATTCCAGGGATTCCTACAATGAGCAGTTCTTC. The gene calls are TRBV10-3 and TRBJ2-1; a weak D match, TRBD1 (5 bases). Trimming stripped 7 bases from V and 1 base from J, with 11 bases between. The V gene's germline CDR1 is ENHRY and CDR2 SYGVKD. This CDR3 has 14 amino acids.

J is TRBJ1-1 and V is TRBV6-5; 9 positions agree with TRBD1. Trimming cost V 7 bases and J 3 bases; bases outside gene matches: 9. The CDR3 loop spans 15 amino acids. From germline, CDR1 is MNHEY and CDR2 SVGAGI. Here the CDR3 reads CASNPRDREDTEAFF. The CDR3 DNA reads TGTGCCAGCAACCCCCGGGACAGGGAGGACACTGAAGCTTTCTTT.